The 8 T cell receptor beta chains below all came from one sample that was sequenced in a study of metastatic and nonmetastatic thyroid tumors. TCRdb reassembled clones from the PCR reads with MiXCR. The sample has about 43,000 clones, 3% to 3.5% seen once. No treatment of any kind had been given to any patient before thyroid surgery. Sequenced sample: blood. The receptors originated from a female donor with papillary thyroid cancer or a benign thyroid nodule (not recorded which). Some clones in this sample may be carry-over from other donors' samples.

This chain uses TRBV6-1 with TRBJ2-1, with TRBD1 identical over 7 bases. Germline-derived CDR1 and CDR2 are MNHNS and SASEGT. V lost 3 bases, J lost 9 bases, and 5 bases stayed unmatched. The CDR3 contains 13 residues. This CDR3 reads CASSDWTGSEQFF. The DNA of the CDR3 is TGTGCCAGCAGTGATTGGACAGGCAGTGAGCAGTTCTTC.

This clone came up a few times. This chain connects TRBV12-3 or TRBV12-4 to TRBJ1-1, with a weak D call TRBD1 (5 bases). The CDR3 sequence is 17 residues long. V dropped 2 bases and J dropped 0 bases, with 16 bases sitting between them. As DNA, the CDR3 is TGTGCCAGCAGTTTACTTGGGGGTGGCAGGCTGAACACTGAAGCTTTCTTT. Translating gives CASSLLGGGRLNTEAFF.

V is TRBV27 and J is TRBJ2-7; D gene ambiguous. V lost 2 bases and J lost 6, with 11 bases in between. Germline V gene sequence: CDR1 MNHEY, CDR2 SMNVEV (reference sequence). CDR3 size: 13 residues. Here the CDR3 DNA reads TGTGCCAGCAGTTTAAGTTCTGGGGTCGAGCAGTACTTC. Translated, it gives CASSLSSGVEQYF.

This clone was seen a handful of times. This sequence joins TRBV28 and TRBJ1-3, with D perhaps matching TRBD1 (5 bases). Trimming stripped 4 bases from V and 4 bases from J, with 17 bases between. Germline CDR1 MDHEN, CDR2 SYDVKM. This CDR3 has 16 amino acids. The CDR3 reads CASSSGTVRSGNTIYF. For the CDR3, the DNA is TGTGCCAGCAGTTCAGGGACGGTCCGATCCGGAAACACCATATATTTT.

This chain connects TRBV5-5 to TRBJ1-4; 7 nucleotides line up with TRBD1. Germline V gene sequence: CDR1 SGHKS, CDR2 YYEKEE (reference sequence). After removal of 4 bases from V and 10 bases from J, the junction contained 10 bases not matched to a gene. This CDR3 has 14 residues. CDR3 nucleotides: TGTGCCAGCAGCGGGGGGGACAGTAGCGTAAAACTGTTTTTT. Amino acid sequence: CASSGGDSSVKLFF.

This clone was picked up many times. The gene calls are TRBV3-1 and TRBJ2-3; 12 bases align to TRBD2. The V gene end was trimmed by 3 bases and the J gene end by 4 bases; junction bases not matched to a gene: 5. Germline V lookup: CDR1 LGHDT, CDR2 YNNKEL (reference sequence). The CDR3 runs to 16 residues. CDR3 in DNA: TGTGCCAGCAGCCATCAGACTAGCGGGAGCCCAGATACGCAGTATTTT. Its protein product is CASSHQTSGSPDTQYF.

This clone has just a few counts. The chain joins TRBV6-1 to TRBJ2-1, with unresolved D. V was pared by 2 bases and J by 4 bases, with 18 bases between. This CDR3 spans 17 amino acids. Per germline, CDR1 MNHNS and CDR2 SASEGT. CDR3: CASSEWAIEKFYNEQFF. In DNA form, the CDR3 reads TGTGCCAGCAGTGAATGGGCCATAGAGAAGTTTTACAATGAGCAGTTCTTC.

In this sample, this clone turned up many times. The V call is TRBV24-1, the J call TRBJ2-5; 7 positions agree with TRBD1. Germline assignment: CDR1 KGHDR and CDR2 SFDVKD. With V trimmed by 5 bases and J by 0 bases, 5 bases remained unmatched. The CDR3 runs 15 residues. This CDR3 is CATSGRGPDQETQYF. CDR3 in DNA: TGTGCCACCAGTGGTAGGGGGCCGGACCAAGAGACCCAGTACTTC.